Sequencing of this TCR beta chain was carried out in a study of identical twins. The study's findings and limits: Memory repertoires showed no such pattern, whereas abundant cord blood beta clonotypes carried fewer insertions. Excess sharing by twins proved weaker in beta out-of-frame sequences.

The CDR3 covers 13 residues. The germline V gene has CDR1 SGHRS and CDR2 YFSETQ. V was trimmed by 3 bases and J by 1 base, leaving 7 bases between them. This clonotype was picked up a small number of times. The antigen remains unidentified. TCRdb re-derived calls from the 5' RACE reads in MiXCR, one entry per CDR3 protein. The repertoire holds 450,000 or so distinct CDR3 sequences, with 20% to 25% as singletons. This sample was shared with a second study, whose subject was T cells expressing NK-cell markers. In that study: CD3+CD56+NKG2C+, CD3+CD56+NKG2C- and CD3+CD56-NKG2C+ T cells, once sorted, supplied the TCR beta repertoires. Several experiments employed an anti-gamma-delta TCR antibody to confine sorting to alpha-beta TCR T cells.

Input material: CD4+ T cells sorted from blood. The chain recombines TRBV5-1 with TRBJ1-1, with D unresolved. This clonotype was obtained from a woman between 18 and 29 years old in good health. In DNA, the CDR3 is TGCGCCAGCAGCTATGATCCGAACACTGAAGCTTTCTTT. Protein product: CASSYDPNTEAFF.